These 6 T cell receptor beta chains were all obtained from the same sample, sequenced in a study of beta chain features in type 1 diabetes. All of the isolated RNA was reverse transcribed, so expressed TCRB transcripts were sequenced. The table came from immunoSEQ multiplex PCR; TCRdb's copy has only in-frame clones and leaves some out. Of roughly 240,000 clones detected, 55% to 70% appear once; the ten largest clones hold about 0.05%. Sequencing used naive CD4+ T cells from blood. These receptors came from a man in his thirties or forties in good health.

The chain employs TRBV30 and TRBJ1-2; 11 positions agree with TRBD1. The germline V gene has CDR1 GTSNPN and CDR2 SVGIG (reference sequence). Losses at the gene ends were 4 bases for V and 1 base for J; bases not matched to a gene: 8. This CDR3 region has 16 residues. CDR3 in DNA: TGTGCCTGGACCACGAAGGGGACAGGGGGTAACTATGGCTACACCTTC. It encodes CAWTTKGTGGNYGYTF.

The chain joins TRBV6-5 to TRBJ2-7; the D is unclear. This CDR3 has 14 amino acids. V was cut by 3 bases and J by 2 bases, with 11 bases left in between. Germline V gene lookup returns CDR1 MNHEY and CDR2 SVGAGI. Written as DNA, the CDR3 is TGTGCCAGCAGTTATGGGTCAAGCGCCTACGAGCAGTACTTC. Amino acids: CASSYGSSAYEQYF.

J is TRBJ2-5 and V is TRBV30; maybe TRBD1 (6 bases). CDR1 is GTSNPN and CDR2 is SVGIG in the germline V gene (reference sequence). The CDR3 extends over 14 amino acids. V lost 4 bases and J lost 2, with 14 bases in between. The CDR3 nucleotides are TGTGCCTGGACCCGCACAGGGTTGCAAGAGACCCAGTACTTC. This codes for CAWTRTGLQETQYF.

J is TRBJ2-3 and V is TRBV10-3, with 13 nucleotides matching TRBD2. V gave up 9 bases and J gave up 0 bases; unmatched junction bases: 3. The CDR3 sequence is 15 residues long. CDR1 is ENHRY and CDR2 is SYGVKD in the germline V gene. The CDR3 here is CAIGTSGTSTDTQYF. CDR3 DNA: TGTGCCATAGGGACTAGCGGGACTAGCACAGATACGCAGTATTTT.

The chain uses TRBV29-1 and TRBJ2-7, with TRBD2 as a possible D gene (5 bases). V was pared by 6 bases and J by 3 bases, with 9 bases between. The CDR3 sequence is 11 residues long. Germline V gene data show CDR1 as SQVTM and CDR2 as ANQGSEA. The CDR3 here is CSVREGYEQYF. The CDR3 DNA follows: TGCAGCGTGCGAGAGGGCTACGAGCAGTACTTC.

CDR3 sequence (DNA): TGTGCCTGGAGTGGCTTAGGCAGCGAGCAGTACTTC. Translation: CAWSGLGSEQYF. This chain joins TRBV30 and TRBJ2-7, with D uncertain. This CDR3 is 12 amino acids long. Per germline, CDR1 GTSNPN and CDR2 SVGIG (reference sequence). Trimming removed 1 base from V and 6 bases from J, with 10 bases in between.